This entry lists 3 T cell receptor beta chains sequenced from one sample in a study of blood T cell repertoires in COVID-19. Produced via immunoSEQ multiplex PCR; TCRdb's table is partial and in-frame only. The sample holds 55,000 to 75,000 clones, about 93% seen once. Sequenced: peripheral blood. Every receptor here comes from a human donor in a cohort sampled during active COVID-19.

The chain has TRBV27 and TRBJ2-7; D remains unclear. Trimming left V 4 bases short and J 2 bases short, with 12 bases between. Germline CDR1 MNHEY, CDR2 SMNVEV (reference sequence). The CDR3 covers 14 residues. CDR3 loop: CASSSTSSAYEQYF. The CDR3 DNA sequence: TGTGCCAGCAGTTCGACATCTTCAGCCTACGAGCAGTACTTC.

For the CDR3, the DNA is TGCGCCAGCGGCTGGGGGGTCTCCTACGAGCAGTACTTC. The encoded protein is CASGWGVSYEQYF. The gene calls are TRBV5-1 and TRBJ2-7; a possible D gene is TRBD2 (6 bases). Deletions cut 7 bases from V and 0 bases from J, with 11 bases between. The CDR3 has 13 residues. Germline V gene lookup returns CDR1 SGHRS and CDR2 YFSETQ.

This chain uses TRBV4-3 with TRBJ2-7; weak D call: TRBD2 (6 bases). The CDR3 is 14 amino acids. The germline V gene has CDR1 LGHNA and CDR2 YSLEER. Trimming took 0 bases from V and 6 from J, leaving 12 bases between them. The CDR3 coding sequence is TGCGCCAGCAGCCAAGAATGGGGGGACCGCGAGCAGTACTTC. Its translation: CASSQEWGDREQYF.